This T cell receptor (beta chain) was profiled in a study of blood T cell repertoires in COVID-19. Study details: PBMCs, B-cell-depleted T cells, or T cells provided the cDNA or gDNA that made up the material.

Sequenced by immunoSEQ multiplex PCR; TCRdb stores in-frame clones only, minus some. Among roughly 180,000 clones listed, 76% were seen once. This clone was observed once. The CDR3 contains 16 residues. V lost 2 bases, J lost 0 bases, and 8 bases lay in between. The V gene's germline CDR1 is SEHNR and CDR2 FQNEAQ (reference sequence). Sequences were obtained from peripheral blood. This TCR was sampled from a woman between 50 and 59 years old with active or convalescent COVID-19. V and J are TRBV7-9 and TRBJ2-6; TRBD1 is a possible D gene (6 bases). This CDR3 is CASSLRRGSGANVLTF. DNA for the CDR3: TGTGCCAGCAGCTTACGCAGGGGCTCTGGGGCCAACGTCCTGACTTTC.